These 5 T cell receptor beta chains share one sample of origin, sequenced in a study of cytotoxic CD8 clonotypes in ibrutinib-treated CLL (dated by TCRdb to 2020 to 2023). Reading the label with the study, this specimen's time point is: progressive disease on ibrutinib. Library preparation employed the immunoSEQ multiplex PCR assay. Drawn from immuneACCESS, this table holds only the in-frame rearrangements with V and J called that TCRdb kept. Clones are partly lost; checked studies trace under half to an unresolved V gene and leave the rest unexplained. For this sample there are 35,000 or so clones; 65% to 75% appear just once. In total, the top ten clones hold 16% of the sample. Here the sequenced sample was PBMCs, taken at disease progression, from a patient treated with ibrutinib. These receptors all stem from a human donor with chronic lymphocytic leukemia.

This clone has a count of ten or more. The chain is built from TRBV7-8 and TRBJ1-5; possible D gene TRBD1, 5 bases. The CDR3 consists of 15 residues. Germline lookup yields CDR1 SGHVS and CDR2 FQNEAQ. V was cut by 5 bases and J by 2 bases, with 13 bases left in between. In DNA, the CDR3 is TGTGCCAGCAGCGCTCTGGGGCAGGGCAATCAGCCCCAGCATTTT. It specifies CASSALGQGNQPQHF.

This rearrangement joins TRBV6-1 to TRBJ1-4; TRBD1 is a possible D gene (6 bases). This CDR3 has 13 amino acids. Germline lookup yields CDR1 MNHNS and CDR2 SASEGT. V lost 5 bases and J lost 8, with 12 bases in between. The CDR3 sequence: CASSPGQSEKLFF. The DNA of the CDR3 is TGTGCCAGCAGTCCCGGACAGTCCGAAAAACTGTTTTTT.

A note on this clone: A far larger clone is off by one base, so a read error is likely. V gene TRBV25-1 combines with J gene TRBJ2-5; the match to TRBD2 covers 7 bases. The CDR3 has 14 residues. Germline V gives CDR1 MGHDK, CDR2 SYGVNS. The CDR3 sequence is CASCELAGGETQYF. The CDR3 coding sequence is TGTGCCAGCTGTGAATTGGCCGGGGGGGAGACCCAGTACTTC.

This chain uses TRBV5-6 with TRBJ2-3, with 8 bases aligning to TRBD1. The germline V gene encodes CDR1 SGHDT and CDR2 YYEEEE. V was clipped by 0 bases and J by 3 bases; unmatched bases: 3. The CDR3 is made up of 15 amino acids. CDR3 in DNA: TGTGCCAGCAGCTTGGGCCAGGGGGCTACAGATACGCAGTATTTT. Residues: CASSLGQGATDTQYF.

The V and J genes are TRBV11-2 and TRBJ2-7; D remains ambiguous. Trimming cost V 2 bases and J 3 bases, with 11 bases left between them. Germline-derived CDR1 and CDR2 are SGHAT and FQNNGV. The CDR3 is made up of 14 amino acids. The CDR3 DNA reads TGTGCCAGCAGCTTACGCCAGATCTACTACGAGCAGTACTTC. Residues: CASSLRQIYYEQYF.